This TCR beta chain stems from a study of naive CD8 T cells in extremely preterm neonates. General study points: Compared with older groups, preterm CDR3s were shorter, with fewer N additions and less trimming. Preterm neonates shared more CDR3 nucleotide sequences (around 2.5%) than older groups.

As regards this clone: Its antigen remains unidentified.

The data were produced by immunoSEQ multiplex PCR, yet TCRdb's version contains in-frame clones alone and is incomplete. The table lists approximately 6,500 clones, 95% to 98% of them singletons. The trim removed 3 bases at V and 1 base at J, leaving 4 bases unmatched. The CDR3 is 15 residues long. Germline V lookup: CDR1 MNHEY, CDR2 SMNVEV (reference sequence). Peripheral blood came from healthy approximately 15-56 month-old surgical children and healthy nonsmoking adults. About 18,000 to 100,000 naive CD8+ T cells were sorted per sample. The sequencing sample was made of naive CD8+ T cells from blood. This sequence joins TRBV27 and TRBJ2-3, with 7 bases that match TRBD1. This clonotype was obtained from a human donor in good health. The chain's CDR3 is CASSFMDRRTDTQYF. The CDR3 coding sequence is TGTGCCAGCAGTTTCATGGACAGGCGCACAGATACGCAGTATTTT.